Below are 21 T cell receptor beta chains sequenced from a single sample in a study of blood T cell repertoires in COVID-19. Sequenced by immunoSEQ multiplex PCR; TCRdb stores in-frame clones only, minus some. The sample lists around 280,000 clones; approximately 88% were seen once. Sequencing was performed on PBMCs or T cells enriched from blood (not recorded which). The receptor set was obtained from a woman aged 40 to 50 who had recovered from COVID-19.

The CDR3 DNA sequence: TGTGCCAGCAGCCAAGGAGGACAGGGATTGGGCTACACCTTC. It is translated as CASSQGGQGLGYTF. This chain uses TRBV3-1 (or the pseudogene TRBV3-2) with TRBJ1-2; 8 bases fit TRBD1. The V and J ends lost 1 base and 8 bases, in that order; junction bases with no gene match: 6. The CDR3 totals 14 residues. The germline V gene encodes CDR1 LGHDT and CDR2 YNNKEL (reference sequence).

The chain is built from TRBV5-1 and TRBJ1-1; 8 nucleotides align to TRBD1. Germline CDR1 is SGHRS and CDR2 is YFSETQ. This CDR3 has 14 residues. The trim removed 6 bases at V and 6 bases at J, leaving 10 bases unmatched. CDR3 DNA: TGCGCCAGCACCAACCTACAGGGGGGCCCTGAAGCTTTCTTT. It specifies CASTNLQGGPEAFF.

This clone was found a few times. CDR3 residues: CASSQGSTGSEKLFF. In DNA, the CDR3 is TGTGCCAGCAGCCAAGGATCGACAGGGTCTGAAAAACTGTTTTTT. This chain joins TRBV3-1 (or the pseudogene TRBV3-2) and TRBJ1-4; 7 bases are a match to TRBD1. Germline V lookup: CDR1 LGHDT, CDR2 YNNKEL (reference sequence). CDR3 length: 15 amino acids. V lost 1 base and J lost 7; bases outside the gene matches: 6.

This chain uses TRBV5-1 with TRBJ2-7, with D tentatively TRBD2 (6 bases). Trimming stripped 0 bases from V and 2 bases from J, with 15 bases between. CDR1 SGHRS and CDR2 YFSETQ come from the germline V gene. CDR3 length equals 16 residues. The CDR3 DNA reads TGCGCCAGCAGCTTGGCACCGGGACTGAACACCTACGAGCAGTACTTC. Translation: CASSLAPGLNTYEQYF.

The CDR3 region has the DNA TGTGCCAGCAGTTACTCGAACCGGGGGGTAAACGAGCAGTACTTC. This sequence encodes CASSYSNRGVNEQYF. The chain carries TRBV6-5 and TRBJ2-7, with 7 nucleotides matching TRBD2. With 0 bases clipped from V and 5 bases from J, the junction kept 7 bases outside the gene matches. This CDR3 is built from 15 residues. The V gene's germline CDR1 is MNHEY and CDR2 SVGAGI.

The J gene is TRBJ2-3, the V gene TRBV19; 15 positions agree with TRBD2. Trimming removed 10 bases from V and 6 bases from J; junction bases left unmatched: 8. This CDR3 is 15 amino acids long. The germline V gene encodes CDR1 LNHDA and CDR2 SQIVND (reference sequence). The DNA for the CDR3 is TGTGCCACCTCAGGACTAGCGGGGGGGTCCGATACGCAGTATTTT. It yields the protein CATSGLAGGSDTQYF.

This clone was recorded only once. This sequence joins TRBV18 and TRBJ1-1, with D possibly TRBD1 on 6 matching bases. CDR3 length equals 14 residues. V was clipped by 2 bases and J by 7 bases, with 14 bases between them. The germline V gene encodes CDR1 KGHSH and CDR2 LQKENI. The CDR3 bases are TGTGCCAGCTCACCAAACCCGGGACAACTTGAAGCTTTCTTT. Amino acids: CASSPNPGQLEAFF.

DNA for the CDR3: TGTGCCAGTAGGTCGGGAGACCTATACAATGAGCAGTTCTTC. Translating gives CASRSGDLYNEQFF. The chain combines TRBV19 with TRBJ2-1; D is possibly TRBD2 (6 bases). Trimming cost V 6 bases and J 4 bases, with 13 bases left between them. Germline V gives CDR1 LNHDA, CDR2 SQIVND (reference sequence). The length of the CDR3 is 14 residues.

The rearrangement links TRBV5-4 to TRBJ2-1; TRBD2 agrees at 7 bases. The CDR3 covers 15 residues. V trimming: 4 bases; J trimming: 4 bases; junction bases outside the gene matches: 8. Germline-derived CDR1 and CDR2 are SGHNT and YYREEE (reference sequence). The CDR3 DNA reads TGTGCCAGCAGCAGCGGGGCAGGAGCGTACAATGAGCAGTTCTTC. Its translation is CASSSGAGAYNEQFF.

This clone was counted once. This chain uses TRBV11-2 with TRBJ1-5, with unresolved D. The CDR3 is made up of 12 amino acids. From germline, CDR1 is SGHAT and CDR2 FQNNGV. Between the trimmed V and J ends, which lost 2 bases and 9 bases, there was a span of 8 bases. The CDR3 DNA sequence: TGTGCCAGCAGCTTAATCCCTCGGCCCCAGCATTTT. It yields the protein CASSLIPRPQHF. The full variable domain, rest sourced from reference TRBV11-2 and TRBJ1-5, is EAGVAQSPRYKIIEKRQSVAFWCNPISGHATLYWYQQILGQGPKLLIQFQNNGVVDDSQLPKDRFSAERLKGVDSTLKIQPAKLEDSAVYLCASSLIPRPQHFGDGTRLSIL.

The CDR3, as DNA: TGTGCCAGCTCACCCCTACAGGGCCGAAGCAATCAGCCCCAGCATTTT. This translates into CASSPLQGRSNQPQHF. The chain is built from TRBV18 and TRBJ1-5; perhaps TRBD1 as D (6 bases). Trimming cost V 3 bases and J 1 base, with 13 bases left between them. The V gene's germline CDR1 is KGHSH and CDR2 LQKENI. This CDR3 region has 16 residues. Filled out from reference TRBV18 and TRBJ1-5, the complete variable domain reads NAGVMQNPRHLVRRRGQEARLRCSPMKGHSHVYWYRQLPEEGLKFMVYLQKENIIDESGMPKERFSAEFPKEGPSILRIQQVVRGDSAAYFCASSPLQGRSNQPQHFGDGTRLSIL.

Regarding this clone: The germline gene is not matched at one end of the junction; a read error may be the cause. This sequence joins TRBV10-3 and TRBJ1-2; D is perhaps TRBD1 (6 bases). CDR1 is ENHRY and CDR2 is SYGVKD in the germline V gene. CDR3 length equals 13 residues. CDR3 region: CATSAGENYGYTF. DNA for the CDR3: TGTGCCACCAGTGCAGGGGAAAACTATGGCTACACCTTC.

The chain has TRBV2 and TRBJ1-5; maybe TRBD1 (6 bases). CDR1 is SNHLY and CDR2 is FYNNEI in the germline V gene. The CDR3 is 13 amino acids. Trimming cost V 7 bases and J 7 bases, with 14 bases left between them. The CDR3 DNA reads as TGTGCCAGCATGAGGGGGGGCAGCCAGCCCCAGCATTTT. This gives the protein CASMRGGSQPQHF.

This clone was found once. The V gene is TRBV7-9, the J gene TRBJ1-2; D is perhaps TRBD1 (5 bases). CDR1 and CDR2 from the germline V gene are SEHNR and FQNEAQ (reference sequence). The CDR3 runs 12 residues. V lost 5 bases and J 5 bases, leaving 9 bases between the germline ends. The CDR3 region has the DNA TGTGCCAGCAGCCCTAGACAGTATGGCTACACCTTC. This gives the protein CASSPRQYGYTF.

This CDR3 reads CASSGNVAGATDTQYF. The CDR3 DNA reads TGTGCCAGCAGTGGGAACGTGGCGGGGGCCACAGATACGCAGTATTTT. This sequence joins TRBV6-1 and TRBJ2-3; TRBD2 might be the D (7 bases). Trimming cost V 4 bases and J 2 bases, with 16 bases left between them. Germline CDR1 reads MNHNS; CDR2 reads SASEGT. CDR3 size: 16 residues.

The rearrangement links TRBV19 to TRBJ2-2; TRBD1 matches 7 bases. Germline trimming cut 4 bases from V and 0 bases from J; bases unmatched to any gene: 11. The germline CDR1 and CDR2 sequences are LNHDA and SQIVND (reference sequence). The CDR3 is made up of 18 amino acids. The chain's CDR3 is CASSTLQGPAANTGELFF. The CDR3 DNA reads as TGTGCCAGTAGTACTCTACAGGGGCCGGCGGCGAACACCGGGGAGCTGTTTTTT.

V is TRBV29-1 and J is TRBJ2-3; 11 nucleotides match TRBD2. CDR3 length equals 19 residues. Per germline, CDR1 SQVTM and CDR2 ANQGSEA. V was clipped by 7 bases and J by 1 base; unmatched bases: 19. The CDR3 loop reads CSADPSGRFHREGTDTQYF. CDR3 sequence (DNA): TGCAGCGCCGACCCTAGCGGGAGGTTCCACCGTGAGGGCACAGATACGCAGTATTTT.

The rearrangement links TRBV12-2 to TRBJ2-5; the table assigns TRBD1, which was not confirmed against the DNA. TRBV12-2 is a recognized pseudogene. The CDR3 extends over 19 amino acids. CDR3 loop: CASRLPFPTGTLHQETQYF. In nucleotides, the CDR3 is TGTGCAAGTCGCTTGCCATTCCCGACCGGGACACTCCACCAAGAGACCCAGTACTTC.

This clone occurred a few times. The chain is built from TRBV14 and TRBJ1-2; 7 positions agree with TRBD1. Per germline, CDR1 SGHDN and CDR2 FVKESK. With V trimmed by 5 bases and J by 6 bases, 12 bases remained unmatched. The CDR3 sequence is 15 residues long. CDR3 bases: TGTGCCAGCAGCGCACTGACAGGGTCGTTCGATGGCTACACCTTC. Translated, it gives CASSALTGSFDGYTF.

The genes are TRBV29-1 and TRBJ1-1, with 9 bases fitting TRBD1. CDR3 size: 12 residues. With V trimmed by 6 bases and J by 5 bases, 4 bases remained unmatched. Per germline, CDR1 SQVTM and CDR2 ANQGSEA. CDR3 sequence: CSVRDRETEAFF. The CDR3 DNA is TGCAGCGTCCGGGACAGGGAGACTGAAGCTTTCTTT.

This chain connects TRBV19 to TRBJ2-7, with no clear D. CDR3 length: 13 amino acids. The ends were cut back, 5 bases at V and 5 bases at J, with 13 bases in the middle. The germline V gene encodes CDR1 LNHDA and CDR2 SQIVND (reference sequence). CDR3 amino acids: CASSHQASNEQYF. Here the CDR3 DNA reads TGTGCCAGTAGTCATCAGGCTTCCAACGAGCAGTACTTC.